This T cell receptor beta chain derives from a study of blood T cell repertoires in COVID-19. About the study: COVID-19 samples collected from the United States, Italy and Spain covered acute and convalescent phases.

Libraries were prepared by immunoSEQ multiplex PCR; TCRdb keeps only in-frame clonotypes and omits some of them. The sample holds 250,000 to 400,000 clones, 85% to 90% seen once. The V and J ends lost 4 bases and 5 bases, in that order; junction bases with no gene match: 9. This CDR3 contains 16 residues. Germline assignment: CDR1 SGHRS and CDR2 YFSETQ. Seattle patient enrollment occurred during active infection, with longitudinal follow-up thereafter. The TCR sequence derives from a woman under 40 with COVID-19, enrolled during active disease. The sample taken for sequencing was peripheral blood. The V gene is TRBV5-1, the J gene TRBJ1-4, with 9 bases aligning to TRBD1. The CDR3 spells CASSASLGQGNEKLFF. CDR3 in DNA: TGCGCCAGCAGCGCAAGCCTTGGACAGGGGAATGAAAAACTGTTTTTT.